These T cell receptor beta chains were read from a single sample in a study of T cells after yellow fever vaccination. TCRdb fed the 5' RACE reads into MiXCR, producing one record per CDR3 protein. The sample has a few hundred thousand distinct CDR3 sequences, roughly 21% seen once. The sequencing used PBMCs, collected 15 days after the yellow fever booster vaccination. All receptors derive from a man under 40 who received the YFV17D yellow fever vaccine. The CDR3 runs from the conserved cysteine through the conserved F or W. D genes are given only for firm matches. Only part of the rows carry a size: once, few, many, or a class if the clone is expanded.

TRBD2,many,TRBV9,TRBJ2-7,TGTGCCAGCAGCCTCGGGAGGAACTCCTACGAGCAGTACTTC,CASSLGRNSYEQYF
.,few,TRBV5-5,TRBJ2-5,TGTGCCAGCAGCTTGGTCCCTGGGGAGACCCAGTACTTC,CASSLVPGETQYF
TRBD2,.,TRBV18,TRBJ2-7,TGTGCCAGCTCACCACCGCTAGCGGGACCCTCCTACGAGCAGTACTTC,CASSPPLAGPSYEQYF
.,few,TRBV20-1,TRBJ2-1,TGCAGCGCGACTAGGAGCTCCTACAATGAGCAGTTCTTC,CSATRSSYNEQFF
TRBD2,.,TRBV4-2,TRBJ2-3,TGTGCCAGCAGCCAAGAACTAGCGGGAGGGCCGACAGATACGCAGTATTTT,CASSQELAGGPTDTQYF
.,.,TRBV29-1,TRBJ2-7,TGCAGCGTTGATGGTCCGGGACTGAGCTCCTACGAGCAGTACTTC,CSVDGPGLSSYEQYF
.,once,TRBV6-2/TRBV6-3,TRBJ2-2,TGTGCCAGCAGTTTGAATCCGGGGACCTTGGAGGAGCTGTTTTTT,CASSLNPGTLEELFF
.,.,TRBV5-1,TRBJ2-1,TGCGCCAGCAGCCACCCGGGACTGACGTACAATGAGCAGTTCTTC,CASSHPGLTYNEQFF
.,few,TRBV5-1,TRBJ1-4,TGCGCCAGCTCACTGACCGGGTCTTTTAATGAAAAACTGTTTTTT,CASSLTGSFNEKLFF
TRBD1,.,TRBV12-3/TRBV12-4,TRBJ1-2,TGTGCCAGCACTCAGAAGGGGGCCAATGGCTACACCTTC,CASTQKGANGYTF
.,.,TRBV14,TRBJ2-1,TGTGCCAGCAGCCAACTCCCATCCCGGGAGTTCTTC,CASSQLPSREFF
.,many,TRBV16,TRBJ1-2,TGTGCCAGCAGCTCGAACAGGAATAACTATGGCTACACCTTC,CASSSNRNNYGYTF
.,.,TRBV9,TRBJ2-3,TGTGCCAGCAGCGTAGCTGGCGGGACTAGCACAGATACGCAGTATTTT,CASSVAGGTSTDTQYF
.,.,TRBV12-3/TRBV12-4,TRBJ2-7,TGTGCCAGCAGTTTCCGGTCGAGCAGCTACGAGCAGTACTTC,CASSFRSSSYEQYF
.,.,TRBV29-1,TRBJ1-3,TGCAGCGTGGAGACAGGTAGTGGAAACACCATATATTTT,CSVETGSGNTIYF
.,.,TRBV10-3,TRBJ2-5,TGTGCCATCAGTGACTACAAGTACCAAGAGACCCAGTACTTC,CAISDYKYQETQYF
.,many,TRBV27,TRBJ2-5,TGTGCCAGCAGCTCGTTTGGGTTACAAGAGACCCAGTACTTC,CASSSFGLQETQYF
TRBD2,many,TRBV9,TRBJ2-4,TGTGCCAGCAGCACGGGACTAGCGGTACCGGCCAAAAACATTCAGTACTTC,CASSTGLAVPAKNIQYF
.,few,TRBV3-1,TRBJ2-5,TGTGCCAGCATATCAGGAAAAGAGACCCAGTACTTC,CASISGKETQYF
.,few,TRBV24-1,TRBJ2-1,TGTGCCACCAGTGAAGGGATTACCAACCATGGCAATGAGCAGTTCTTC,CATSEGITNHGNEQFF
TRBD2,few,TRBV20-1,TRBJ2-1,TGCAGTGCTAGACCGGGACTAGCGGGAGCCAGGGAGCAGTTCTTC,CSARPGLAGAREQFF
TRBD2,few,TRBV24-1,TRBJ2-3,TGTGCCACCAGTGATGCACCTAGCGGGGGGATCACAGATACGCAGTATTTT,CATSDAPSGGITDTQYF
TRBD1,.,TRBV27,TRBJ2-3,TGTGCCAGCCAGGGACAGGTAGATACGCAGTATTTT,CASQGQVDTQYF
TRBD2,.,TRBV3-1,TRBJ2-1,TGTGCCAGCAGCCCACGGACTAGCGGGAAATACAATGAGCAGTTCTTC,CASSPRTSGKYNEQFF
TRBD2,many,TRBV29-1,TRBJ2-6,TGCAGCGCCGGGGAGGGCAGATCTGGGGCCAACGTCCTGACTTTC,CSAGEGRSGANVLTF
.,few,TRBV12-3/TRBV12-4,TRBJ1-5,TGTGCCAGCAGCACTCATATTCAGCCCCAGCATTTT,CASSTHIQPQHF
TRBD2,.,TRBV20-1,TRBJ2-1,TGCAGTGCTAGAGAAACCTGGACTAGCGGGAGCGTCTTC,CSARETWTSGSVF
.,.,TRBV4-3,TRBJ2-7,TGCGCCAGCAGCCAGGGACTTTTATACGAGCAGTACTTC,CASSQGLLYEQYF
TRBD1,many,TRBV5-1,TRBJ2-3,TGCGCCAGCAGCAAAGACAGGGGGAGCACAGATACGCAGTATTTT,CASSKDRGSTDTQYF
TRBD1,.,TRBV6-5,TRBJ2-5,TGTGCCAGCAGTTACTCCGCGACAGGGCTGGAGACCCAGTACTTC,CASSYSATGLETQYF
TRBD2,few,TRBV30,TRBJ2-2,TGTGCCTGGCACTCTAGCGGGAAGGGATGGAACACCGGGGAGCTGTTTTTT,CAWHSSGKGWNTGELFF
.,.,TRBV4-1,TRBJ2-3,TGCGCCAGCAGCCATCGATTAGATACGCAGTATTTT,CASSHRLDTQYF
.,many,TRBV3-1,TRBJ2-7,TGTGCCAGCAGCCTGGGAACGAGCGGGCTGCACTCCTACGAGCAGTACTTC,CASSLGTSGLHSYEQYF
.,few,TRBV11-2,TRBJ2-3,TGTGCCAGCAATCGGTGGGCCGGCTCGGGCACAGATACGCAGTATTTT,CASNRWAGSGTDTQYF
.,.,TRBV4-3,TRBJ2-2,TGCGCCAGCAGCCAAGAGTTAGCGGAGCACACCGGGGAGCTGTTTTTT,CASSQELAEHTGELFF
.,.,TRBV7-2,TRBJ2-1,TGTGCCAGCAGCTTAGAAGGGGCGTATGGGCAGTTCTTC,CASSLEGAYGQFF
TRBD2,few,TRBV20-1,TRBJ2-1,TGCAGTGCTAATGCCGGACTAGCGGGATCTGAGCAGTTCTTC,CSANAGLAGSEQFF
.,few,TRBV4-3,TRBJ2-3,TGCGCCAGCAGCCGGTACAGGGATTCCGCAGATACGCAGTATTTT,CASSRYRDSADTQYF
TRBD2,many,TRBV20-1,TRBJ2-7,TGCAGTGCTAGAGTGGCGGGAGAGGGTTTGTACTTC,CSARVAGEGLYF
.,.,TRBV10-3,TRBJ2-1,TGTGCCACCCTCGTCCTGGGAGGCAATGAGCAGTTCTTC,CATLVLGGNEQFF
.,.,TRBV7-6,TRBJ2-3,TGTGCCAGCAGCGGAGGGGGAGTTCGCACAGATACGCAGTATTTT,CASSGGGVRTDTQYF
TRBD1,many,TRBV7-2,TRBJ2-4,TGTGCCAGCAGCCGGACAGGGAAAAACATTCAGTACTTC,CASSRTGKNIQYF
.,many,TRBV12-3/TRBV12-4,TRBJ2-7,TGTGCCAGCAGCCTCGGCTTGTACGAGCAGTACTTC,CASSLGLYEQYF
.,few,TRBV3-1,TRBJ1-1,TGTGCCAGCAGCCAAGATCAGGGCATCTTTGCTGAAGCTTTCTTT,CASSQDQGIFAEAFF
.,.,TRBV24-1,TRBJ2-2,TGTGCCACCTCCACCCCCACAGGGCCGGCTAGCGGGGAGCTGTTTTTT,CATSTPTGPASGELFF
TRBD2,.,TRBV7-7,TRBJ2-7,TGTGCCAGCAGCCCAATAGCGGGAGGGTTCTACGAGCAGTACTTC,CASSPIAGGFYEQYF
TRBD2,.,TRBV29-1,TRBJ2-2,TGCAGCGCCACCGGGACTATCACCGGGGAGCTGTTTTTT,CSATGTITGELFF
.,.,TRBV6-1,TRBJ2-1,TGTGCCAGCCGAAGCCCAGGAGACAATGAGCAGTTCTTC,CASRSPGDNEQFF
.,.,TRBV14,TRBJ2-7,TGTGCCAGCAGCCAAGCGAGGGTGAGGAGTTACGAGCAGTACTTC,CASSQARVRSYEQYF
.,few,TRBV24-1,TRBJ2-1,TGTGCCACCAGTGATTTCGAGACAGAGCAGTTCTTC,CATSDFETEQFF
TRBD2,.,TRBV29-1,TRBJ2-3,TGCAGCGCCGCCCCCGCGGGAGGCACAGATACGCAGTATTTT,CSAAPAGGTDTQYF
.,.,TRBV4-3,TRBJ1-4,TGCGCCAGCAGCCAAGATCCAGGGAAGAATGAAAAACTGTTTTTT,CASSQDPGKNEKLFF
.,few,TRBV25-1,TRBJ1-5,TGTGCCAGCAGTGAATTCGGGAATCAGCCCCAGCATTTT,CASSEFGNQPQHF
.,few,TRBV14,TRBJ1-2,TGTGCCAGCAGCCATGACAAGAACTATGGCTACACCTTC,CASSHDKNYGYTF
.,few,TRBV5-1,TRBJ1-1,TGCGCCAGCAGCTTGCGGTTTGCCACTGAAGCTTTCTTT,CASSLRFATEAFF
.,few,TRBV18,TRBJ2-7,TGTGCCAGCTCAGACTACAGTTTAAACGAGCAGTACTTC,CASSDYSLNEQYF
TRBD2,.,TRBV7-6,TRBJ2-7,TGTGCCAGCAGCTTAGAGGGCTCGGGACTAGCGGGAAACGAGCAGTACTTC,CASSLEGSGLAGNEQYF
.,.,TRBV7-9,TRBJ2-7,TGTGCCAGCAGCTCAAGCGGAGCCCCACTTTCCTACGAGCAGTACTTC,CASSSSGAPLSYEQYF
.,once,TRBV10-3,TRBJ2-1,TGTGCCATCAGTGAGTCGCAGGTAGCGGAGTCCAATGAGCAGTTCTTC,CAISESQVAESNEQFF
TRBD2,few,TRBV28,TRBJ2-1,TGTGCCAGCATGGCGGGAGGCTACAATGAGCAGTTCTTC,CASMAGGYNEQFF